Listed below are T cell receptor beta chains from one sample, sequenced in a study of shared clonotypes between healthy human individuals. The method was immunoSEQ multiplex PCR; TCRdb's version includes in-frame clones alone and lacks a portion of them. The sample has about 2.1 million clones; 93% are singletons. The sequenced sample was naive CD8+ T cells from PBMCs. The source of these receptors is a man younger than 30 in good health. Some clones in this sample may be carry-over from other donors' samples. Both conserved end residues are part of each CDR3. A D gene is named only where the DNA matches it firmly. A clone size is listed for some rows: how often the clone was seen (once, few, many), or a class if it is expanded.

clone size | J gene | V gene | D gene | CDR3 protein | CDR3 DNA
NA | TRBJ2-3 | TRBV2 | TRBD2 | CASMTPGLAGEGADTQYF | TGTGCCAGCATGACCCCGGGACTAGCGGGAGAGGGTGCAGATACGCAGTATTTT
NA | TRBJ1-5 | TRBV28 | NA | CASSPPNYQPQHF | TGTGCCAGCAGTCCCCCCAATTATCAGCCCCAGCATTTT
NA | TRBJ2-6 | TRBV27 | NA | CASSPYDGANVLTF | TGTGCCAGCAGTCCCTACGACGGGGCCAACGTCCTGACTTTC
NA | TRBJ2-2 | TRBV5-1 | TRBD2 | CASSLGLAGWNTGELFF | TGCGCCAGCAGCCTGGGACTAGCGGGATGGAACACCGGGGAGCTGTTTTTT
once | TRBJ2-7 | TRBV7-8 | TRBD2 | CASSLAGQREVSSYEQYF | TGTGCCAGCAGCTTAGCGGGTCAGCGGGAGGTCAGTTCATACGAGCAGTACTTC
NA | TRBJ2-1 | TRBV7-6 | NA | CASSLPGATGNEQFF | TGTGCCAGCAGCCTACCGGGCGCGACGGGGAATGAGCAGTTCTTC
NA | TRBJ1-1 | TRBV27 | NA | CASKEGGYSGGRTEAFF | TGTGCCAGCAAAGAGGGGGGGTATTCGGGAGGGCGGACTGAAGCTTTCTTT
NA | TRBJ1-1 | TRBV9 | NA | CASSVAVNTEAFF | TGTGCCAGCAGCGTAGCTGTGAACACTGAAGCTTTCTTT
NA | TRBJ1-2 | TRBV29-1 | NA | CSVYGGFGYTF | TGCAGCGTTTATGGAGGTTTTGGCTACACCTTC
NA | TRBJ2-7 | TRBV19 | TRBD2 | CASSINAGGSYEQYF | TGTGCCAGTAGTATAAACGCGGGAGGGTCCTACGAGCAGTACTTC
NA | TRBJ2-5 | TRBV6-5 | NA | CASSYSWVEQETQYF | TGTGCCAGCAGTTACTCTTGGGTAGAGCAAGAGACCCAGTACTTC
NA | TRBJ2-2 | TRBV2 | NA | CASRGPGVNTGELFF | TGTGCCAGCCGCGGGCCCGGGGTTAACACCGGGGAGCTGTTTTTT
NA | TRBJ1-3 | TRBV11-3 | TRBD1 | CASSLDTGTGSGNTIYF | TGTGCCAGCAGCTTAGACACCGGGACAGGCTCTGGAAACACCATATATTTT
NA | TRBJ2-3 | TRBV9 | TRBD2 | CASSVGPGGPEDTQYF | TGTGCCAGCAGCGTAGGACCGGGAGGGCCCGAAGATACGCAGTATTTT
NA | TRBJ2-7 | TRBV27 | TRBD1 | CASSLAGTGSYEQYF | TGTGCCAGCAGTTTAGCCGGGACAGGGTCCTACGAGCAGTACTTC
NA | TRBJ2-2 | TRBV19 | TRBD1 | CASGWDRGVVTGELFF | TGTGCCAGTGGATGGGACAGGGGAGTTGTGACCGGGGAGCTGTTTTTT
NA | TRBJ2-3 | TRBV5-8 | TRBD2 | CASSAGGSVTQYF | TGTGCCAGCAGCGCCGGCGGGAGCGTTACGCAGTATTTT
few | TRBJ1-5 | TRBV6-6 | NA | CASSYSSGQPQHF | TGTGCCAGCAGTTACTCGTCGGGGCAGCCCCAGCATTTT
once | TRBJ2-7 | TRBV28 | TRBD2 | CASSLNVDLREGREQYF | TGTGCCAGCAGTTTGAACGTCGACTTGCGGGAGGGCCGCGAGCAGTACTTC
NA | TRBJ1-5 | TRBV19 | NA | CASSIVPGVVQPQHF | TGTGCCAGTAGTATAGTCCCAGGTGTCGTACAGCCCCAGCATTTT
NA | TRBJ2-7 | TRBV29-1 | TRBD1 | CSGGVGTGGRSYEQYF | TGCAGCGGCGGGGTCGGGACAGGGGGTCGCTCCTACGAGCAGTACTTC
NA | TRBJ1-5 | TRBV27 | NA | CASSSRQGNQPQHF | TGTGCCAGCAGTTCTCGGCAGGGTAATCAGCCCCAGCATTTT
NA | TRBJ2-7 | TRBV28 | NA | CASNLARDEQYF | TGTGCCAGCAACCTAGCGAGGGACGAGCAGTACTTC
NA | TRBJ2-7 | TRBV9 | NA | CASSTGGAAYEQYF | TGTGCCAGCAGCACCGGCGGCGCAGCCTACGAGCAGTACTTC
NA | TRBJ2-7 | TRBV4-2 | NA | CASSQAEDYQPYEQYF | TGTGCCAGCAGCCAAGCCGAAGACTACCAACCCTACGAGCAGTACTTC
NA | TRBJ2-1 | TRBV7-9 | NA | CASSAPHSGYNEQFF | TGTGCCAGCAGCGCTCCCCATAGCGGATACAATGAGCAGTTCTTC
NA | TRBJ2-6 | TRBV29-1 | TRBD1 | CSVRGQGRSGANVLTF | TGCAGCGTGCGGGGACAGGGGCGCTCTGGGGCCAACGTCCTGACTTTC
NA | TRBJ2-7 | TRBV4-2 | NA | CASSTRTGTQPYEQYF | TGTGCCAGCAGCACACGAACGGGGACTCAACCTTACGAGCAGTACTTC
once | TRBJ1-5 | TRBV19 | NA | CASSIVPGSNQPQHF | TGTGCCAGTAGTATAGTCCCGGGATCCAATCAGCCCCAGCATTTT
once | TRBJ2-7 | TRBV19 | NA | CASSMRRGGSYEQYF | TGTGCCAGTAGTATGCGGAGAGGGGGTTCCTACGAGCAGTACTTC
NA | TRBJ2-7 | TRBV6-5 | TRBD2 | CASSNAGGNYEQYF | TGTGCCAGCAGTAATGCGGGGGGTAATTACGAGCAGTACTTC
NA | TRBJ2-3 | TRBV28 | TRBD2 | CASSIFLGGKTQYF | TGTGCCAGCAGTATATTCTTGGGAGGGAAGACGCAGTATTTT
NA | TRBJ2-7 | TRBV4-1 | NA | CASSQEWDGAYEQYF | TGCGCCAGCAGCCAAGAGTGGGACGGAGCCTACGAGCAGTACTTC
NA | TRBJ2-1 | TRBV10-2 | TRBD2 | CASGGTRTYNEQFF | TGCGCCAGCGGCGGGACTAGGACCTACAATGAGCAGTTCTTC
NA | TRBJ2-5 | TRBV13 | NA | CASSLGKETQYF | TGTGCCAGCAGCCTGGGGAAAGAGACCCAGTACTTC
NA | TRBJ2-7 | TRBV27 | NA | CASSTSSERYEQYF | TGTGCCAGCAGTACTAGCTCAGAACGCTACGAGCAGTACTTC
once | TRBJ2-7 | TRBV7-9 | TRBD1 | CASSWGQTSPYEQYF | TGTGCCAGCAGCTGGGGACAGACTTCCCCCTACGAGCAGTACTTC
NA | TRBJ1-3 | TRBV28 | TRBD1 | CVVGQGGNTIYF | TGTGTGGTGGGACAGGGCGGAAACACCATATATTTT
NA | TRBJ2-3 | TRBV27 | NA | CASSLSRGEDSTDTQYF | TGTGCCAGCAGTTTATCTCGGGGCGAGGATAGCACAGATACGCAGTATTTT
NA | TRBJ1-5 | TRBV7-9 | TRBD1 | CASSPGQFNQPQHF | TGTGCCAGCAGCCCGGGACAGTTCAATCAGCCCCAGCATTTT
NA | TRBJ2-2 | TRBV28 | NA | CASSLFRVNTGELFF | TGTGCCAGCAGTTTATTCCGGGTAAACACCGGGGAGCTGTTTTTT
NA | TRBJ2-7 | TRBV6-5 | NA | CASSYEGERYEQYF | TGTGCCAGCAGTTACGAGGGGGAGAGGTACGAGCAGTACTTC
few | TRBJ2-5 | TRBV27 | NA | CASSLSAGYQETQYF | TGTGCCAGCAGTTTATCGGCAGGGTACCAAGAGACCCAGTACTTC
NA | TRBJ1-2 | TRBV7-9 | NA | CASSPQGGGYTF | TGTGCCAGCAGCCCACAGGGAGGTGGCTACACCTTC
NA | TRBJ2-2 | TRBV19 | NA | CASSKSHRDPGELFF | TGTGCCAGTAGTAAGAGTCACAGGGACCCCGGGGAGCTGTTTTTT
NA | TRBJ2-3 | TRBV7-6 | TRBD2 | CASSHKRGPTDTQYF | TGTGCCAGCAGCCATAAGCGGGGACCCACAGATACGCAGTATTTT
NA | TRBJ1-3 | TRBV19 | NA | CASNHLGTYSGNTIYF | TGTGCCAGTAATCATCTTGGGACCTACTCTGGAAACACCATATATTTT
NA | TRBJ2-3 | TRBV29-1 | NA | CSVEAPRGHTDTQYF | TGCAGCGTTGAAGCCCCGAGAGGCCACACAGATACGCAGTATTTT
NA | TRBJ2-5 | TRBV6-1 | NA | CASSETQETQYF | TGTGCCAGCAGTGAAACCCAAGAGACCCAGTACTTC